Each of the 13 T cell receptor beta chains below was sequenced from the same sample in a study of CD8 T cells in ankylosing spondylitis. Overall study findings and caveats: A TCR beta motif of fewer than ten highly homologous variants appeared characteristic of ankylosing spondylitis blood.

TCRdb independently ran MiXCR on the 5' RACE reads; one entry per CDR3 protein. Among a few hundred thousand distinct CDR3 sequences listed, approximately 20% were seen once. What these receptors recognize is not known. Material for sequencing was blood, either unsorted or a sorted T cell fraction (not recorded which). Receptor source: a male donor with ankylosing spondylitis.

This clonotype was detected only a few times. The rearrangement uses TRBV7-9 and TRBJ2-1; TRBD2 matches 7 bases. The CDR3 is 16 amino acids. The V gene end was trimmed by 5 bases and the J gene end by 3 bases; junction bases not matched to a gene: 10. Germline loops: CDR1 SEHNR, CDR2 FQNEAQ (reference sequence). The CDR3 region is CASSRRGQRDYNEQFF. The CDR3 DNA sequence: TGTGCCAGCAGCAGAAGAGGTCAGCGGGACTACAATGAGCAGTTCTTC.

The chain is built from TRBV5-1 and TRBJ2-2; D uncertain. Trimming shortened V by 0 bases and J by 1 base, and 13 bases separated the two germline ends. Germline-derived CDR1 and CDR2 are SGHRS and YFSETQ. The length of the CDR3 is 17 residues. The CDR3 DNA reads TGCGCCAGCAGCTTGGCTGGGAACCTCGGGAACACCGGGGAGCTGTTTTTT. Amino acids: CASSLAGNLGNTGELFF. The full variable domain, its missing parts supplied by reference TRBV5-1 and TRBJ2-2, is KAGVTQTPRYLIKTRGQQVTLSCSPISGHRSVSWYQQTPGQGLQFLFEYFSETQRNKGNFPGRFSGRQFSNSRSEMNVSTLELGDSALYLCASSLAGNLGNTGELFFGEGSRLTVL.

The chain joins TRBV11-2 to TRBJ2-3; tentatively, D is TRBD2 (5 bases). Trimming cost V 1 base and J 4 bases, with 9 bases left between them. Looked up from germline, CDR1 is SGHAT and CDR2 is FQNNGV. The CDR3 sequence is 14 residues long. Here the CDR3 reads CASSLGVEADTQYF. The CDR3 DNA reads as TGTGCCAGCAGCTTAGGAGTGGAGGCAGATACGCAGTATTTT.

The CDR3 spells CASSRLPGQGSDEQYF. The DNA of the CDR3 is TGCGCCAGCAGCCGTTTACCGGGACAGGGTTCTGACGAGCAGTACTTC. V and J are TRBV4-1 and TRBJ2-7; 9 bases map to TRBD1. The V segment lost 4 bases and the J segment 5 bases; nucleotides outside the gene matches: 12. The CDR3 is made up of 16 amino acids. Looked up from germline, CDR1 is MGHRA and CDR2 is YSYEKL.

A few counts support this clonotype. V gene TRBV21-1 combines with J gene TRBJ2-7; the table's D call, TRBD1, was not checked against the DNA. TRBV21-1 corresponds to a pseudogene. This CDR3 has 11 amino acids. In DNA form, the CDR3 reads TGTGCCAGGGACAGGGGGCACGAGCAGTACTTC. Translating it yields CARDRGHEQYF.

This clonotype was seen a few times. This likely comes from a read error, as the CDR3 has no conserved phenylalanine or tryptophan at its end. The J gene is TRBJ1-3, the V gene TRBV2; possible D gene TRBD1, 5 bases. This CDR3 comprises 18 residues. The V and J ends lost 7 bases and 7 bases respectively, with 29 bases between them. Per the germline V gene, CDR1 is SNHLY and CDR2 is FYNNEI. CDR3 loop: CASIGRGFGYSGVNTIYI. Written as DNA, the CDR3 is TGTGCCAGCATCGGACGGGGGTTCGGGTACTCAGGAGTTAACACCATATATATT.

This sequence joins TRBV27 and TRBJ1-5; the D is unclear. The germline CDR1 and CDR2 sequences are MNHEY and SMNVEV (reference sequence). Trimming left V 5 bases short and J 5 bases short, with 13 bases between. This CDR3 region has 14 residues. The DNA of the CDR3 is TGTGCCAGCAGTCCCCGGACGTCCGATCAGCCCCAGCATTTT. Protein product: CASSPRTSDQPQHF.

This clonotype was counted between two and nine times. This sequence joins TRBV29-1 and TRBJ2-2; 7 bases are a match to TRBD1. This CDR3 has 16 amino acids. Per the germline V gene, CDR1 is SQVTM and CDR2 is ANQGSEA. V dropped 5 bases and J dropped 5; count of bases not matched to a gene: 14. The CDR3 loop reads CSVRDPGQTFTGELFF. Here the CDR3 DNA reads TGCAGCGTTCGGGATCCGGGACAGACTTTTACCGGGGAGCTGTTTTTT.

This clonotype was detected a few times. J is TRBJ1-6 and V is TRBV12-3 or TRBV12-4; tentative D call: TRBD1 (6 bases). The CDR3 extends over 13 amino acids. V was pared by 7 bases and J by 5 bases, with 9 bases between. The CDR3 protein is CASNGQHNSPLHF. The CDR3 nucleotides are TGTGCCAGCAATGGACAGCATAATTCACCCCTCCACTTT.

Only a few counts were recorded for this clonotype. The chain joins TRBV27 to TRBJ2-7, with D perhaps being TRBD1 or TRBD2 (5 bases each). The CDR3 length is 14 residues. Trimming pared 6 bases from V and 0 bases from J, leaving 12 bases between. Germline CDR1 MNHEY, CDR2 SMNVEV (reference sequence). The CDR3 DNA follows: TGTGCCAGCAGCCCGGGGACGGACTCCTACGAGCAGTACTTC. As protein: CASSPGTDSYEQYF.

This chain uses TRBV7-2 with TRBJ2-7, with D perhaps matching TRBD1 or TRBD2 (5 bases each). V was shortened by 2 bases and J by 2 bases, with 10 bases between the two germline ends. Looked up from germline, CDR1 is SGHTA and CDR2 is FQGNSA. The CDR3 totals 14 residues. CDR3 coding DNA: TGTGCCAGCAGCTTATACGGGGCCCCCTACGAGCAGTACTTC. Encoded protein: CASSLYGAPYEQYF.

V usage is TRBV28 and J usage is TRBJ2-1; no clear D gene. Germline V gene data show CDR1 as MDHEN and CDR2 as SYDVKM. With 3 bases removed from V and 7 bases from J, the gap between germline ends came to 10 bases. This CDR3 comprises 13 residues. CDR3 sequence (DNA): TGTGCCAGCAGTTTCCCTGGACGGAATGAGCAGTTCTTC. It translates to CASSFPGRNEQFF.

V usage is TRBV20-1 and J usage is TRBJ2-4, with TRBD2 identical over 7 bases. The V gene end was trimmed by 0 bases and the J gene end by 15 bases; junction bases not matched to a gene: 14. CDR1 is DFQATT and CDR2 is SNEGSKA in the germline V gene (reference sequence). The CDR3 length is 14 residues. The CDR3 DNA is TGCAGTGCTAGAGATTCGAGGGGTGGCGGACTAGGGTACTTC. This gives the protein CSARDSRGGGLGYF.